This T cell receptor beta chain was recorded in a study of cytomegalovirus exposure and HLA in healthy donors. Per the germline V gene, CDR1 is WNHNN and CDR2 is SYGVQD (reference sequence). This CDR3 has 14 amino acids. V lost 2 bases, J lost 5 bases, and 0 bases stayed unmatched. The table came from immunoSEQ multiplex PCR; TCRdb's copy has only in-frame clones and leaves some out. The sample records 100,000 to 150,000 clones, 80% to 90% being singletons. The donors belonged to the approximately 130-subject validation cohort, separate from the approximately 670-subject first cohort. The sequenced sample was PBMCs. This TCR was recovered from a woman in her late teens or twenties in good health and CMV-seronegative. The chain joins TRBV10-1 to TRBJ1-5; TRBD1 aligns across 10 bases. The CDR3 loop reads CASSEGTGDQPQHF. The CDR3 DNA is TGCGCCAGCAGTGAGGGGACAGGGGATCAGCCCCAGCATTTT.